This T cell receptor (beta chain) was captured by sequencing in a study of blood T cell repertoires in COVID-19. As for the study in general: The origin of the acute and convalescent COVID-19 samples was the United States, Italy and Spain. Sources were T cells, B-cell-depleted T cells, or PBMCs; the material itself was cDNA or gDNA.

While infection was still active, Seattle patients were enrolled and then followed longitudinally. In the original processing: Amplified reference gene primers provided the basis for estimating nucleated cell counts. Some clones are missing from TCRdb's copy, which holds only in-frame ones; the method was immunoSEQ multiplex PCR. That table supplies the V and J calls and clone size; D and trimming were determined from the DNA. Here the sample spans a few hundred thousand clones, roughly 89% being singletons. Sequencing was done on a sample of peripheral blood. The receptor's source is a woman aged 55-69 years with COVID-19, enrolled during active disease.

CDR3 sequence reads: CASSRINRARGYEQYF. CDR3 nucleotide sequence: TGTGCCAGCAGTCGAATCAACAGGGCCCGGGGCTACGAGCAGTACTTC. The chain couples TRBV6-2 or TRBV6-3 to TRBJ2-7, with a tentative D call TRBD1 (6 bases). The CDR3 is 16 residues long. Germline V gene sequence: CDR1 MNHEY, CDR2 SVGEGT. The V gene lost 5 bases and the J gene lost 3 bases, with 20 bases spanning the gap.